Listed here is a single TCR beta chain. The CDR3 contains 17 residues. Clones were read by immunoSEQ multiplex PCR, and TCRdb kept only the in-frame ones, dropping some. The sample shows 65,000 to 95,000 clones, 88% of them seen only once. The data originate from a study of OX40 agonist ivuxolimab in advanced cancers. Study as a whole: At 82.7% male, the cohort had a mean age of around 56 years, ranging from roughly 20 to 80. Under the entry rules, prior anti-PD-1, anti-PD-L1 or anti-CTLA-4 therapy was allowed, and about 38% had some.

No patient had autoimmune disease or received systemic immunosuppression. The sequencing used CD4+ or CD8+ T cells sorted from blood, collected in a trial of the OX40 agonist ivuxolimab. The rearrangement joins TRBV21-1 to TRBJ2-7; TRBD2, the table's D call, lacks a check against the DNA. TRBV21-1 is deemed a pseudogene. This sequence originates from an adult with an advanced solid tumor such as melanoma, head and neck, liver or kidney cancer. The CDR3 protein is CASSKEAGSALNYEQYF. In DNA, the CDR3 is TGTGCCAGCAGCAAAGAAGCGGGGTCGGCATTAAACTACGAGCAGTACTTC.